This T cell receptor (beta chain) was sequenced during a study of cytomegalovirus exposure and HLA in healthy donors. The CDR3 covers 13 residues. Germline V gene data show CDR1 as SQVTM and CDR2 as ANQGSEA. V gave up 5 bases and J gave up 1 base, with 10 bases separating them. The count of this clone is one. In the PCR, 60 Vbeta and 13 Jbeta primers were used. Profiled with immunoSEQ multiplex PCR; TCRdb holds only in-frame clones, not every one. Here the sample spans 100,000 to 150,000 clones, around 80% being singletons. The sequence came from a man in his fifties or sixties in good health and CMV-seronegative. The sample taken for sequencing was PBMCs. The chain carries TRBV29-1 and TRBJ2-3; D uncertain. CDR3 residues: CSVSSFGTDTQYF. CDR3 sequence (DNA): TGCAGCGTTTCTAGTTTTGGCACAGATACGCAGTATTTT.